A selection of T cell receptor beta chains follows, all from one sample in a study of shared clonotypes between healthy human individuals. Assay: immunoSEQ multiplex PCR; the TCRdb copy retains only in-frame clones and omits some. The sample contains around 2.5 million clones, approximately 93% of which appear only once. Source material: naive CD4+ T cells from PBMCs. The receptors stem from a man between 18 and 29 years old in good health. Some clones in this sample may be carry-over from other donors' samples. Both conserved end residues are part of each CDR3. Each record gives: clone size, V gene, D gene, J gene, CDR3 protein, CDR3 DNA. D genes are given only for firm matches. The size of a clone is reported for some rows only, either as once, few or many, or as a class for expanded clones.

>.|TRBV27|.|TRBJ2-5
CASSFRESETQYF
TGTGCCAGCAGTTTTAGGGAGTCAGAGACCCAGTACTTC
>.|TRBV6-6|.|TRBJ1-2
CASHRTGIYGYTF
TGTGCCAGTCACCGAACGGGGATCTATGGCTACACCTTC
>.|TRBV9|.|TRBJ2-3
CASSVRSPSDTQYF
TGTGCCAGCAGCGTCAGGAGCCCTTCAGATACGCAGTATTTT
>.|TRBV20-1|.|TRBJ1-4
CSARVGEKLFF
TGCAGTGCTAGAGTGGGTGAAAAACTGTTTTTT
>.|TRBV5-1|.|TRBJ1-4
CASSLGPGNEKLFF
TGCGCCAGCAGCTTGGGGCCTGGTAATGAAAAACTGTTTTTT
>.|TRBV18|.|TRBJ2-1
CASSPGVATEQFF
TGTGCCAGCTCACCAGGGGTTGCGACTGAGCAGTTCTTC
>.|TRBV28|.|TRBJ1-1
CASSFGGVRGMAEAFF
TGTGCCAGCAGTTTTGGGGGCGTCCGGGGGATGGCTGAAGCTTTCTTT
>few|TRBV30|TRBD1|TRBJ1-5
CAWSPRGGDQPQHF
TGTGCCTGGAGTCCTCGAGGGGGCGATCAGCCCCAGCATTTT
>.|TRBV7-9|TRBD2|TRBJ2-7
CASSPLMTSGKIEQYF
TGTGCCAGCAGCCCTTTGATGACTAGCGGGAAGATCGAGCAGTACTTC
>.|TRBV2|.|TRBJ1-2
CASSRQENYGYTF
TGTGCCAGCAGTAGACAGGAAAACTATGGCTACACCTTC
>.|TRBV5-1|.|TRBJ2-2
CASSWAPGIGTGELFF
TGCGCCAGCAGCTGGGCCCCGGGAATAGGCACCGGGGAGCTGTTTTTT
>.|TRBV2|TRBD1|TRBJ1-2
CASSSPGQGASGYTF
TGTGCCAGCAGCTCCCCGGGACAGGGGGCGAGTGGCTACACCTTC
>once|TRBV11-3|TRBD1|TRBJ2-3
CASSFLTGDMGTQYF
TGTGCCAGCAGCTTTTTGACAGGGGATATGGGTACGCAGTATTTT
>.|TRBV29-1|TRBD1|TRBJ2-2
CSTRTGTNTGELFF
TGCAGCACTCGGACAGGGACGAACACCGGGGAGCTGTTTTTT
>once|TRBV5-1|.|TRBJ1-1
CASSLIAPGDTEAFF
TGCGCCAGCAGCTTGATAGCCCCAGGGGACACTGAAGCTTTCTTT
>.|TRBV11-1|.|TRBJ2-7
CASSFVVFYEQYF
TGTGCCAGCAGCTTTGTGGTCTTCTACGAGCAGTACTTC
>.|TRBV5-1|TRBD2|TRBJ2-7
CASSFTSGSYEQYF
TGCGCCAGCAGCTTCACTAGCGGGTCCTACGAGCAGTACTTC
>.|TRBV9|.|TRBJ2-3
CASSVAPTSTDTQYF
TGTGCCAGCAGCGTAGCTCCGACTAGCACAGATACGCAGTATTTT
>.|TRBV7-6|.|TRBJ1-1
CASSLRSALNTEAFF
TGTGCCAGCAGCTTAAGGTCGGCTCTGAACACTGAAGCTTTCTTT